The 13 T cell receptor beta chains below come from one sample, sequenced in a study of blood T cell repertoires in COVID-19 (dated by TCRdb to the early 2020s). Receptor libraries were prepared by the immunoSEQ multiplex PCR assay. The clones in this table, taken by TCRdb from immuneACCESS, are in-frame only. Not every clone is retained; where verified, under half of the shortfall comes from an unresolved V gene, and the cause of the rest is unknown. The sample has around 200,000 clones on record, about 84% of them singletons. The top ten hold roughly 18% of the sample. The sequenced sample consisted of peripheral blood. The source of these receptors is a person aged 70 to 85 with COVID-19, enrolled during active disease.

The rearrangement links TRBV29-1 to TRBJ2-1, with D possibly being TRBD2 (5 bases). With 4 bases removed from V and 12 bases from J, the gap between germline ends came to 22 bases. The CDR3 spans 14 residues. Germline CDR1 is SQVTM and CDR2 is ANQGSEA. The CDR3 is CSVVKRAPDWGQFF. The CDR3 bases are TGCAGCGTTGTAAAGAGGGCTCCAGACTGGGGGCAGTTCTTC.

This clone was detected only once. The rearrangement links TRBV19 to TRBJ2-5, with 9 bases fitting TRBD2. CDR1 and CDR2 from the germline V gene are LNHDA and SQIVND (reference sequence). There are 18 residues in the CDR3. Trimming cost V 5 bases and J 4 bases; bases outside gene matches: 17. This CDR3 reads CASSLLSSGLAGGETQYF. Here the CDR3 DNA reads TGTGCCAGTAGTCTTCTTAGTTCGGGACTAGCAGGTGGAGAGACCCAGTACTTC.

The J gene is TRBJ2-3, the V gene TRBV7-9, with 8 bases matching TRBD2. The CDR3 sequence is 13 residues long. V lost 2 bases to trimming and J lost 14 bases; unmatched junction nucleotides: 9. Germline values: CDR1 SEHNR, CDR2 FQNEAQ (reference sequence). The CDR3 reads CASSLTISGGLYF. In DNA, the CDR3 is TGTGCCAGCAGCTTAACGATAAGCGGGGGTCTGTATTTT.

This chain connects TRBV6-1 to TRBJ2-5, with D unclear. V dropped 6 bases and J dropped 1 base, with 9 bases sitting between them. The CDR3 has 13 amino acids. The germline CDR1 and CDR2 sequences are MNHNS and SASEGT. DNA for the CDR3: TGTGCCAGCAGCCTCGGTCGCCAAGAGACCCAGTACTTC. Encoded protein: CASSLGRQETQYF.

The rearrangement joins TRBV7-2 to TRBJ1-1; 9 bases fit TRBD1. V dropped 2 bases and J dropped 8; count of bases not matched to a gene: 9. CDR1 and CDR2 (germline): SGHTA, FQGNSA. CDR3 length: 15 residues. The CDR3 nucleotides read TGTGCCAGCAGCTTATACCGGGACAGGGCGACCGAAGCTTTCTTT. Residues: CASSLYRDRATEAFF.

The chain employs TRBV19 and TRBJ2-7, with 7 bases lining up with TRBD1. V lost 6 bases and J lost 3; bases outside the gene matches: 5. Germline V gene lookup returns CDR1 LNHDA and CDR2 SQIVND (reference sequence). The CDR3 has 13 residues. The CDR3 DNA reads as TGTGCCAGTAGCCCGGGACAGATCTACGAGCAGTACTTC. This sequence encodes CASSPGQIYEQYF.

The genes are TRBV3-1 (or the pseudogene TRBV3-2) and TRBJ2-5; 7 nucleotides match TRBD1. The V gene's germline CDR1 is LGHDT and CDR2 YNNKEL (reference sequence). The CDR3 consists of 15 residues. Unmatched junction bases numbered 5, after V lost 4 bases and J lost 0 bases. This CDR3 is CASSLLTGNQETQYF. The CDR3 DNA follows: TGTGCCAGCAGCCTACTGACAGGGAACCAAGAGACCCAGTACTTC.

The chain has TRBV27 and TRBJ2-3; 14 positions agree with TRBD2. The CDR3 runs to 22 residues. J gave up 4 bases and V 2 bases, and 20 bases lay outside the gene matches. The germline CDR1 and CDR2 sequences are MNHEY and SMNVEV (reference sequence). The CDR3 is CASSLRSLGVTSGRDPSDTQYF. DNA of the CDR3: TGTGCCAGCAGTTTAAGATCATTGGGGGTGACTAGCGGGAGGGACCCATCAGATACGCAGTATTTT.

The chain couples TRBV19 to TRBJ1-5; 9 bases are a match to TRBD1. The J segment lost 4 bases and the V segment lost 4 bases, leaving 5 bases of the junction unmatched. Germline V gene lookup returns CDR1 LNHDA and CDR2 SQIVND (reference sequence). The CDR3 contains 15 residues. CDR3 sequence (DNA): TGTGCCAGTAGTAAACCGGGACAGGGAAATCAGCCCCAGCATTTT. It translates to CASSKPGQGNQPQHF.

The chain employs TRBV9 and TRBJ2-3; the D is unclear. Per the germline V gene, CDR1 is SGDLS and CDR2 is YYNGEE. Trimming removed 5 bases from V and 1 base from J, with 8 bases in between. The CDR3 is made up of 13 amino acids. CDR3 amino acids: CASRAPGTDTQYF. The CDR3, as DNA: TGTGCCAGCAGGGCTCCCGGCACAGATACGCAGTATTTT.

V gene TRBV7-2 combines with J gene TRBJ2-5, with 7 bases that match TRBD1. Germline loops: CDR1 SGHTA, CDR2 FQGNSA. The V gene end was trimmed by 5 bases and the J gene end by 5 bases; junction bases not matched to a gene: 8. The CDR3 spans 14 residues. The CDR3 DNA sequence: TGTGCCAGCAGCCCCCCGACAGGGATGGAGACCCAGTACTTC. Encoded protein: CASSPPTGMETQYF.

V usage is TRBV9 and J usage is TRBJ2-1; 14 bases are shared with TRBD2. V dropped 4 bases and J dropped 9; count of bases not matched to a gene: 18. Germline lookup yields CDR1 SGDLS and CDR2 YYNGEE. This CDR3 spans 19 amino acids. The CDR3 region has the DNA TGTGCCAGCAGCTCGGTCCGGGGGGGGACTAGCGGGAGTAAGAGTGAGCAGTTCTTC. The encoded protein is CASSSVRGGTSGSKSEQFF. Together with reference TRBV9 and TRBJ2-1, the CDR3 gives the full variable domain: DSGVTQTPKHLITATGQRVTLRCSPRSGDLSVYWYQQSLDQGLQFLIQYYNGEERAKGNILERFSAQQFPDLHSELNLSSLELGDSALYFCASSSVRGGTSGSKSEQFFGPGTRLTVL.

The rearrangement uses TRBV7-9 and TRBJ2-4, with TRBD1 matching 7 bases. CDR3 length: 19 amino acids. Looked up from germline, CDR1 is SEHNR and CDR2 is FQNEAQ (reference sequence). After removal of 1 base from V and 2 bases from J, the junction contained 14 bases not matched to a gene. CDR3 in amino acids: CASSLGSGGGIRTKNIQYF. The DNA of the CDR3 is TGTGCCAGCAGCTTAGGGTCAGGGGGTGGTATTCGGACCAAAAACATTCAGTACTTC.